What follows describes a single TCR beta chain. What it binds is unknown. This entry comes from a study of response to subunit inactivated influenza vaccine. Study-wide results and limits: The authors suggested that every seasonal influenza vaccination recruits few new T cells.

Trimming took 5 bases from V and 0 from J, leaving 24 bases between them. The CDR3 consists of 18 residues. Germline CDR1 is DFQATT and CDR2 is SNEGSKA (reference sequence). TCRdb passed the RT-PCR reads through MiXCR, listing each CDR3 protein once. The data hold hundreds of thousands of distinct CDR3 sequences, with under 20% observed a single time. The sequences come from PBMCs from blood, collected roughly 5 days after vaccination. The chain employs TRBV20-1 and TRBJ2-3, with a weak D call TRBD1 (6 bases). This TCR came from a man aged 50 or older who received an inactivated influenza vaccine. In DNA, the CDR3 is TGCAGTGCTCCCCCGCCGGGACAAGGCTTACGAAGCACAGATACGCAGTATTTT. Its protein is CSAPPPGQGLRSTDTQYF.